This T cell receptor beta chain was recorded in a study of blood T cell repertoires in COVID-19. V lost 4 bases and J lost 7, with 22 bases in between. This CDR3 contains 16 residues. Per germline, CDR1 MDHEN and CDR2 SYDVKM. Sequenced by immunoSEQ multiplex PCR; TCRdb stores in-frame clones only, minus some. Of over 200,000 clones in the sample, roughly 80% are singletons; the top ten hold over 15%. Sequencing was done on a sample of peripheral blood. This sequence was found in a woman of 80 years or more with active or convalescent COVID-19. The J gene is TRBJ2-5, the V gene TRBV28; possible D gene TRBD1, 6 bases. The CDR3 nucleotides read TGTGCCAGCAGTTCGCAAACCCGAGACAGGCCGGGGACCCAGTACTTC. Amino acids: CASSSQTRDRPGTQYF.